One and the same sample provided the 7 T cell receptor beta chains below, sequenced in a study of pediatric ulcerative colitis. Rectal tissue came from one to two pinch biopsies taken at colonoscopy. This table comes from immunoSEQ multiplex PCR, and its TCRdb copy is limited to in-frame clones, with some not included. The sample lists tens of thousands of clones, about 75% occurring once. Source material: gut tissue. The receptor source for this set is a boy between 10 and 17 years old with severe ulcerative colitis.

The chain carries TRBV30 and TRBJ1-2; weak D call: TRBD1 (5 bases). This CDR3 is built from 14 residues. Trimming removed 2 bases from V and 2 bases from J, with 12 bases in between. Per the germline V gene, CDR1 is GTSNPN and CDR2 is SVGIG (reference sequence). CDR3 in DNA: TGTGCCTGGAGTAGACAGCAAGCAAACTATGGCTACACCTTC. This sequence encodes CAWSRQQANYGYTF.

The chain uses TRBV27 and TRBJ1-2; the match to TRBD1 covers 11 bases. This CDR3 region has 16 residues. Unmatched junction bases numbered 9, after V lost 5 bases and J lost 4 bases. CDR1 and CDR2 from the germline V gene are MNHEY and SMNVEV (reference sequence). The CDR3, as DNA: TGTGCCAGCAGTGGCCTCGGACAGGGGGCTTCCTATGGCTACACCTTC. The encoded protein is CASSGLGQGASYGYTF.

The rearrangement joins TRBV11-2 to TRBJ1-2; 7 bases agree with TRBD1. The V gene end was trimmed by 0 bases and the J gene end by 5 bases; junction bases not matched to a gene: 6. Germline CDR1 is SGHAT and CDR2 is FQNNGV. This CDR3 has 15 residues. CDR3 DNA sequence: TGTGCCAGCAGCTTAGATAGGACAGGCGGTTATGGCTACACCTTC. This encodes CASSLDRTGGYGYTF. The complete variable domain, with remaining parts taken from reference TRBV11-2 and TRBJ1-2, reads EAGVAQSPRYKIIEKRQSVAFWCNPISGHATLYWYQQILGQGPKLLIQFQNNGVVDDSQLPKDRFSAERLKGVDSTLKIQPAKLEDSAVYLCASSLDRTGGYGYTFGSGTRLTVV.

The rearrangement uses TRBV5-1 and TRBJ2-7; 8 nucleotides agree with TRBD1. V lost 3 bases, J lost 2 bases, and 10 bases stayed unmatched. Germline V gene lookup returns CDR1 SGHRS and CDR2 YFSETQ. CDR3 length equals 16 residues. CDR3 bases: TGCGCCAGCAGCTCCCTGATGGGACAGGCTCCCTACGAGCAGTACTTC. Its protein product is CASSSLMGQAPYEQYF.

This clone was recorded a few times. This sequence joins TRBV25-1 and TRBJ1-1; TRBD1 matches 11 bases. CDR3 length equals 16 residues. The V and J ends lost 3 bases and 7 bases, in that order; junction bases with no gene match: 10. Germline V CDR1 and CDR2: MGHDK, SYGVNS. The CDR3, as DNA: TGTGCCAGCAGTGACCCCGGACAGGGGGCTTCGGGTGAAGCTTTCTTT. Translated, it gives CASSDPGQGASGEAFF.

This clone has more than one count but fewer than ten. CDR3 loop: CASSQSNQAKIYGYTF. The CDR3 DNA reads TGTGCCAGCAGCCAATCAAACCAGGCAAAGATCTATGGCTACACCTTC. J is TRBJ1-2 and V is TRBV16; D not certain. The germline V gene has CDR1 KGHSY and CDR2 FQNENV. V was pared by 0 bases and J by 4 bases, with 15 bases between. The CDR3 has 16 amino acids. The variable domain in full, completed from reference TRBV16 and TRBJ1-2, reads GEEVAQTPKHLVRGEGQKAKLYCAPIKGHSYVFWYQQVLKNEFKFLISFQNENVFDETGMPKERFSAKCLPNSPCSLEIQATKLEDSAVYFCASSQSNQAKIYGYTFGSGTRLTVV.

This sequence joins TRBV19 and TRBJ2-7, with D unresolved. V lost 2 bases, J lost 4 bases, and 9 bases lay in between. The germline CDR1 and CDR2 sequences are LNHDA and SQIVND (reference sequence). The CDR3 loop spans 13 amino acids. The CDR3 reads CASSIRAPYEQYF. In DNA, the CDR3 is TGTGCCAGTAGTATACGGGCACCTTACGAGCAGTACTTC.